A selection of T cell receptor beta chains follows, all from one sample in a study of OX40 agonist ivuxolimab in advanced cancers. TCRdb's table, derived via immunoSEQ multiplex PCR, lists solely in-frame clones and lacks some. The sample has around 80,000 clones; approximately 90% are singletons. The source material was CD4+ or CD8+ T cells sorted from blood, sampled in a trial of the OX40 agonist ivuxolimab. The receptors originated from an adult with an advanced solid tumor such as melanoma, head and neck, liver or kidney cancer. The CDR3 runs from the conserved cysteine through the conserved F or W. A D gene is named only where the DNA matches it firmly. A row's size may be missing; if present it is once, few, many or a size class.

D,J,V,size,CDR3,DNA
-,TRBJ2-1,TRBV12-5,-,CASGYRLGTQFF,TGTGCTAGTGGTTACCGTCTCGGAACGCAGTTCTTC
-,TRBJ1-4,TRBV15,-,CATTKGGGYATNEKLFF,TGTGCCACCACCAAAGGCGGGGGTTACGCAACTAATGAAAAACTGTTTTTT
TRBD2,TRBJ2-7,TRBV7-9,-,CASSLESRLAGIYEQYF,TGTGCCAGCAGCTTAGAGTCCCGGCTAGCGGGAATATACGAGCAGTACTTC
TRBD1,TRBJ2-5,TRBV7-3,-,CASSLSGGRETQYF,TGTGCCAGCAGCTTATCAGGGGGTAGAGAGACCCAGTACTTC
-,TRBJ2-7,TRBV5-3,-,CARSPAPGHHSYEQYF,TGTGCCAGAAGCCCGGCCCCGGGACACCACTCCTACGAGCAGTACTTC
-,TRBJ1-6,TRBV30,-,CAWSAQGDSPLHF,TGTGCCTGGAGTGCACAGGGAGATTCACCCCTCCACTTT
TRBD2,TRBJ2-1,TRBV27,-,CASSRRLAGVSYNEQFF,TGTGCCAGCAGTCGACGACTAGCGGGAGTCTCCTACAATGAGCAGTTCTTC
-,TRBJ1-3,TRBV6-1,-,CASSTDSAFGNTIYF,TGTGCCAGCAGTACCGACAGTGCATTTGGAAACACCATATATTTT
TRBD1,TRBJ1-5,TRBV19,-,CASKDRGRFSQPQHF,TGTGCCAGTAAGGACAGGGGGCGGTTTAGTCAGCCCCAGCATTTT
-,TRBJ1-1,TRBV28,-,CASGGVDAEAFF,TGTGCCAGTGGGGGTGTGGACGCTGAAGCTTTCTTT
-,TRBJ2-7,TRBV25-1,once,CASSGQGPTRQYF,TGTGCCAGCAGTGGCCAGGGCCCGACGCGGCAGTACTTC
-,TRBJ1-2,TRBV11-1,few,CASSPDGNYGYTF,TGTGCCAGCAGCCCGGACGGGAACTATGGCTACACCTTC
-,TRBJ2-6,TRBV7-3,-,CASSRERSSGANVLTF,TGTGCCAGCAGCCGCGAGAGGTCCTCTGGGGCCAACGTCCTGACTTTC
-,TRBJ2-2,TRBV6-5,-,CASRRSLTGELFF,TGTGCCAGCAGGCGATCCCTCACCGGGGAGCTGTTTTTT
-,TRBJ1-3,TRBV9,-,CASSVGSLSGNTIYF,TGTGCCAGCAGCGTAGGCTCCCTCTCTGGAAACACCATATATTTT
-,TRBJ1-4,TRBV27,once,CASSLSTRVEKLFF,TGTGCCAGCAGTTTATCGACCCGTGTAGAAAAACTGTTTTTT
TRBD1,TRBJ1-3,TRBV5-1,once,CASSSGQGFGNTIYF,TGCGCCAGCAGCTCCGGACAGGGATTTGGAAACACCATATATTTT
TRBD1,TRBJ1-3,TRBV5-6,-,CASSLEGQVSGNTIYF,TGTGCCAGCAGCTTGGAGGGACAGGTCTCTGGAAACACCATATATTTT
-,TRBJ2-2,TRBV15,few,CATTYRGVGELFF,TGTGCCACCACCTACCGTGGGGTAGGGGAGCTGTTTTTT
-,TRBJ1-2,TRBV19,many,CASSLKEHYGYTF,TGTGCCAGTAGTCTGAAAGAGCATTACGGCTACACCTTC
-,TRBJ2-3,TRBV27,-,CASRRTDTQYF,TGTGCCAGCAGGAGAACAGATACGCAGTATTTT
TRBD1,TRBJ1-4,TRBV9,-,CASSVGGRDRNEKLFF,TGTGCCAGCAGCGTAGGAGGGCGGGACAGAAATGAAAAACTGTTTTTT
-,TRBJ2-7,TRBV21-1,-,CASSKRTAYEQYF,TGTGCCAGCAGCAAAAGGACGGCTTACGAGCAGTACTTC
-,TRBJ2-1,TRBV6-4,-,CASSEDAIGAGEQFF,TGTGCCAGCAGTGAGGACGCCATCGGGGCTGGTGAGCAGTTCTTC
-,TRBJ1-1,TRBV30,-,CAWSVSGTEAFF,TGTGCCTGGAGTGTGAGCGGGACTGAAGCTTTCTTT
-,TRBJ1-1,TRBV11-3,few,CASSLGGNTEAFF,TGTGCCAGCAGCTTGGGCGGGAACACTGAAGCTTTCTTT
-,TRBJ1-2,TRBV25-1,-,CASSEYEVNYGYTF,TGTGCCAGCAGTGAATACGAGGTTAACTATGGCTACACCTTC
-,TRBJ2-5,TRBV5-1,few,CASSLHRGVGRQETQYF,TGCGCCAGCAGCTTGCATCGCGGAGTCGGAAGACAAGAGACCCAGTACTTC
TRBD2,TRBJ2-1,TRBV5-1,-,CASSWGLAGNEQFF,TGCGCCAGCAGCTGGGGACTAGCGGGAAACGAGCAGTTCTTC
TRBD1,TRBJ2-7,TRBV30,-,CASGQGFYEQYF,TGTGCCTCGGGACAGGGATTCTACGAGCAGTACTTC
-,TRBJ1-1,TRBV5-1,-,CASSLDGGNTEAFF,TGCGCCAGCAGCTTGGATGGGGGCAACACTGAAGCTTTCTTT
TRBD1,TRBJ2-2,TRBV2,-,CASSQDRDTGELFF,TGTGCCAGCAGTCAGGACAGGGACACCGGGGAGCTGTTTTTT
-,TRBJ1-5,TRBV7-8,-,CASSPDTALRPQHF,TGTGCCAGCAGCCCGGACACCGCACTACGGCCCCAGCATTTT
TRBD2,TRBJ2-2,TRBV9,-,CASTSRGGSGTGELFF,TGTGCCAGCACCAGTAGAGGCGGGAGTGGCACCGGGGAGCTGTTTTTT
-,TRBJ2-6,TRBV15,-,CATSRDFSRRAGANVLTF,TGTGCCACCAGCAGAGATTTCTCACGGAGAGCTGGGGCCAACGTCCTGACTTTC
-,TRBJ2-2,TRBV6-1,-,CASSERPFVGTGELFF,TGTGCCAGCAGTGAAAGGCCCTTCGTGGGTACCGGGGAGCTGTTTTTT
TRBD2,TRBJ2-1,TRBV5-1,-,CASSRNSGGTHNEQFF,TGCGCCAGCAGCCGAAATAGCGGGGGGACTCACAATGAGCAGTTCTTC
-,TRBJ1-2,TRBV27,-,CASSFLSSGANGYTF,TGTGCCAGCAGTTTTCTTTCCTCGGGGGCCAATGGCTACACCTTC